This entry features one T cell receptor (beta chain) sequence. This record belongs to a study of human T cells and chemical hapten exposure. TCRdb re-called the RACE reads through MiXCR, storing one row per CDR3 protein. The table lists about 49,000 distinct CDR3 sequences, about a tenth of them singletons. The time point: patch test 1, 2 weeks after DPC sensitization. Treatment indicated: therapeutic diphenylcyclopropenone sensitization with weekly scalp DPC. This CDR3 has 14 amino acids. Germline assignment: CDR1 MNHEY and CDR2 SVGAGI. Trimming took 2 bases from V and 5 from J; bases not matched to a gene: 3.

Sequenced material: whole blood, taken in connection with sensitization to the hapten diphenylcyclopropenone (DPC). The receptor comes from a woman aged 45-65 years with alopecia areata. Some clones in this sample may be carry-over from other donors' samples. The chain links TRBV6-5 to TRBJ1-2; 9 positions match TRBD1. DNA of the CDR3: TGTGCCAGCAGTTACGAACAGGGGGCGTATGGCTACACCTTC. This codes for CASSYEQGAYGYTF.